The text below deals with one T cell receptor (beta chain). Its target is unknown. This entry comes from a study of shared clonotypes between healthy human individuals. Notes on the study in general: Represented genetic and exposure-history diversity was restricted by having few donors. Clonotype sharing across donors was expected to vary with sequencing depth.

The investigators split CD4+ cells into a CD45RA+ naive subset and a CD45RA-negative memory subset. The CDR3 length is 12 residues. The germline V and J ends were trimmed by 2 bases and 7 bases, with 9 bases remaining between them. Germline lookup yields CDR1 GTSNPN and CDR2 SVGIG (reference sequence). Replicate PCRs from sorted subsets contained roughly 200 ng DNA, which is tens of thousands of T cell genomes. Clones were read by immunoSEQ multiplex PCR, and TCRdb kept only the in-frame ones, dropping some. There are approximately 530,000 clones in the sample; almost 97% occur only once, and approximately 0.06% lies in the top ten.

The sequence was collected from a woman in her 30s in good health. The chain has TRBV30 and TRBJ2-1, with a tentative D call TRBD2 (6 bases). Sequenced: naive CD4+ T cells sorted from blood. This sample's subset: CD45RA+ positively selected. Written as DNA, the CDR3 is TGTGCCTGGAGTCGGGGGTTGAATGAGCAGTTCTTC. Translated, it gives CAWSRGLNEQFF.